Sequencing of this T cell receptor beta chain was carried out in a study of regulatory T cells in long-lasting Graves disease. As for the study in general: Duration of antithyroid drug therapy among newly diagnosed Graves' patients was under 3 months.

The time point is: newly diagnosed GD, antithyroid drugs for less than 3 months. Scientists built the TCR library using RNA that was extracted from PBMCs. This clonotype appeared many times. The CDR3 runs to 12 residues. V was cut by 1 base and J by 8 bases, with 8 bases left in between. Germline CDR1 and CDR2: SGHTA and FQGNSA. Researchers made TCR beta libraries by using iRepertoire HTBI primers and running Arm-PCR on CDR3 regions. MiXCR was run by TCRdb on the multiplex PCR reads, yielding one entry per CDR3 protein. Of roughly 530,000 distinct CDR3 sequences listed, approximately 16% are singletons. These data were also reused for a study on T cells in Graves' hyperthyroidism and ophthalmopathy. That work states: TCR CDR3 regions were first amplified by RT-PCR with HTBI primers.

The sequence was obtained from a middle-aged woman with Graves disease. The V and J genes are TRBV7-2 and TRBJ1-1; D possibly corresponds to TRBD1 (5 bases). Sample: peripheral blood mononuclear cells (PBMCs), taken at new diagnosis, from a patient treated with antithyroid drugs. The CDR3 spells CASSLGRDEAFF. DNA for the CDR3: TGTGCCAGCAGCTTAGGGAGGGACGAAGCTTTCTTT.